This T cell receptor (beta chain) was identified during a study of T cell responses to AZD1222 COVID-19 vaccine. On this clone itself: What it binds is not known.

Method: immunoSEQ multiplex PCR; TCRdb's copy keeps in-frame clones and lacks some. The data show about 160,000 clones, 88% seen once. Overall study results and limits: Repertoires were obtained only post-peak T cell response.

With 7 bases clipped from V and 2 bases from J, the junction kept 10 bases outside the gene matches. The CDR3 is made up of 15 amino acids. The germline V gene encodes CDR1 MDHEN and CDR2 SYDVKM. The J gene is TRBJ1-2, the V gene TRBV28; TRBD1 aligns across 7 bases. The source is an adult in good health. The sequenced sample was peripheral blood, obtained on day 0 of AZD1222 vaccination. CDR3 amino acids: CASKSPPTGNYGYTF. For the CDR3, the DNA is TGTGCCAGCAAAAGCCCCCCGACAGGGAACTATGGCTACACCTTC.